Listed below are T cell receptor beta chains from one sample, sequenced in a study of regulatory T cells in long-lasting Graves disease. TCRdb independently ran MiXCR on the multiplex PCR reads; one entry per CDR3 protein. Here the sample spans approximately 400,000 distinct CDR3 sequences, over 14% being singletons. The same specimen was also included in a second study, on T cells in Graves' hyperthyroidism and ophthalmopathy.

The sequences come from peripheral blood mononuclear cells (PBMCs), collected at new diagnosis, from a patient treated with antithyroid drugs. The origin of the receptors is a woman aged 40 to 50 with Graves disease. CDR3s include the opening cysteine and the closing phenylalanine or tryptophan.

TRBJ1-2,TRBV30,CAWSERGGFYGYTF
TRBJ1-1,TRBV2,CASSGRAGNVNTEAFF
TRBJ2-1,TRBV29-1,CSVDPDRYNEQFF
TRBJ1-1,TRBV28,CASSSPGGDGEAFF
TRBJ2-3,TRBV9,CASSASRGRDTQYF
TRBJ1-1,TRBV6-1,CAGKKAGVTEAFF
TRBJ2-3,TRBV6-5,CASSYRLAGTDTQYF
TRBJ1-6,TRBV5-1,CASSLGTDNSPLHF
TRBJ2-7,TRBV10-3,CAISAGTGGYSAREQYF
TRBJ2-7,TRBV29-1,CSVVTGEVYEQYF
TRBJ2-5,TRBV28,CTSSQYTSGGPQETQYF
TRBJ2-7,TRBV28,CASSPGPGEQYF
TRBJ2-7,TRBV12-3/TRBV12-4,CASAPTTSGSTKQYF
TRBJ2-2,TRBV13,CASSLFRTGISNTGELFF
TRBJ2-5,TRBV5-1,CASSPDTQKAQETQYF
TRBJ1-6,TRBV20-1,CSASGTASPLHF
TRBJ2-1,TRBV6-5,CASSYLPAGVLNEQFF
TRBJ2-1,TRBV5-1,CASSPTRYNEQFF
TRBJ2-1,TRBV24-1,CATRDSDSYNEQFF
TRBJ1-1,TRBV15,CATSRGRTAKNTEAFF
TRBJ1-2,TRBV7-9,CASSTQGWFYGYTF
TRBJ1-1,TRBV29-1,CSVEQGFFLGTEAFF
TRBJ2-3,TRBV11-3,CASSSRSVDTQYF
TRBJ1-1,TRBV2,CASSRTVMNTEAFF
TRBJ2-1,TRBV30,CAWSPGTSGRTPYNEQFF
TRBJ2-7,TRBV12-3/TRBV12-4,CASSRASGYEQYF
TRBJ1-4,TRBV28,CASSLQGRSEKLFF
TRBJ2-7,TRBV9,CASSTTGTGGYEQYF
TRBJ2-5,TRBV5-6,CASSFLPLETQYF
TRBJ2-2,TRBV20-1,CSARKGPNTGELFF
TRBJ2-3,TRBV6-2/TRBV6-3,CASSWGLADTDTQYF
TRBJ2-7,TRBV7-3,CASSSQGQGYEQYF
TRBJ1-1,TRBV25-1,CASSEYGRGSDTEAFF
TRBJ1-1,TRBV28,CASSARDTEAFF
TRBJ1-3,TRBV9,CASSVAGDRGNTIYF
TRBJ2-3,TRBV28,CASSFPWTSGHDTQYF
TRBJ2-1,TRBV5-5,CASSLGSSGQAETQFF
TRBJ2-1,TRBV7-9,CASSFSGSGDEQFF
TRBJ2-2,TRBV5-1,CASSPLGTHNTGELFF
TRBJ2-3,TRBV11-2,CASSLAPGLDSADTQYF
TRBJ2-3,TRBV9,CASSSRDSGGPDTQYF
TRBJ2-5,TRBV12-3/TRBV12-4,CASSYLQGETQYF
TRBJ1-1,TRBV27,CASSLQTGENTEAFF
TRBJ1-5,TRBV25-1,CASSESGQGRQPQHF
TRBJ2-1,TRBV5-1,CASSPGLAGRNYNEQFF
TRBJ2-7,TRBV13,CASSSWTGLKEQYF
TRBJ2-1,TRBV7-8,CASSSGWLTGLNEQFF
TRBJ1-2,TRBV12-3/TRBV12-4,CATAGGYTF
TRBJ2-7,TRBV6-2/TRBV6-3,CASRSTSGSTSYEQYF
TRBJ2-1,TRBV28,CASSPGLAGGRDNEQFF
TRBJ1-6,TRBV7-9,CASSSGQGARNSPLHF
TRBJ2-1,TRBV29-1,CSVADGTVEQFF
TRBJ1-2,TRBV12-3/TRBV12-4,CATRSGLGYTF